This T cell receptor beta chain was recorded in a study of identical twins. Carrying unique molecular identifiers, the cDNA also gained a universal primer site through template switching. TCRdb itself ran the 5' RACE reads through MiXCR, one entry per CDR3 protein. The sample has 500,000 to 650,000 distinct CDR3 sequences, more than 20% seen once. In germline, CDR1 is MDHEN, CDR2 SYDVKM. Trimming shortened V by 5 bases and J by 3 bases, and 11 bases separated the two germline ends. The CDR3 spans 13 residues. These data also formed part of another study, on yellow fever vaccine responses in identical twins.

The chain employs TRBV28 and TRBJ2-7; D gene uncertain. The material sequenced was CD4+ T cells sorted from blood. This sequence originates from a woman aged 18-29 years in good health. CDR3 sequence: CASSEGPLYEQYF. The DNA of the CDR3 is TGTGCCAGCAGTGAAGGACCTCTCTACGAGCAGTACTTC.